The clone carrying this TCR beta chain was observed a few times. Antigen unknown. MiXCR, run by TCRdb on the 5' RACE reads, gives a single entry per CDR3 protein. The repertoire holds tens of thousands of distinct CDR3 sequences, with roughly 25% as singletons. The V end was cut by 5 bases, the J end by 2 bases, with 4 bases between. The CDR3 sequence is 11 residues long. Germline loops: CDR1 SGHTA, CDR2 FQGNSA. Memory CD4+ cells were defined as CD4+CD45RO+CD25-. Whole-study results and caveats: In terms of TCR gene usage, tumor memory CD4+ T cells clustered together with blood and lymph node memory CD4+ cells, as well as with lymph node naive CD4+ cells. Tumor-infiltrating Treg TCR alpha and beta sequences overlapped most with tumor naive CD4+ T cells, then blood naive. Larger-cohort validation covered only one TCR beta V-J rearrangement.

The rearrangement joins TRBV7-2 to TRBJ2-7; D is unclear. The sequence came from a female donor with breast cancer. The sequenced material came from memory CD4+ T cells sorted from blood. The subset was: memory CD4+ T cells, CD4+CD45RO+CD25-. The CDR3 region has the DNA TGTGCCAGCAGCGGGACCTACGAGCAGTACTTC. Encoded protein: CASSGTYEQYF.